This T cell receptor (beta chain) was recorded in a study of T cells in Graves' hyperthyroidism and ophthalmopathy. Study-wide points: A median 6.5 months before onset, the model predicted ophthalmopathy.

Researchers barred patients who had uncontrolled infection, other autoimmune disease, pregnancy or lactation. The CDR3 runs 12 residues. The V gene's germline CDR1 is SGHTA and CDR2 FQGNSA. V dropped 5 bases and J dropped 10 bases, with 14 bases sitting between them. This clonotype was observed a handful of times. What it binds is not known. Regions amplified from RNA transcripts were the TCR beta CDR3 regions. With the HTBI primer set, the TCR CDR3 went through a first round of RT-PCR. Each CDR3 protein gets one entry after TCRdb re-called the multiplex PCR reads with MiXCR. The repertoire holds 550,000 to 800,000 distinct CDR3 sequences, with roughly 15% as singletons.

The chain uses TRBV7-2 and TRBJ1-1, with a tentative D call TRBD1 (5 bases). Sequenced material: blood. This TCR was recovered from a man younger than 30 with Graves' hyperthyroidism. CDR3 in DNA: TGTGCCAGCAGCCAAGTGGCAGGGCGAGCTTTCTTT. Encoded protein: CASSQVAGRAFF.